The clone carrying this T cell receptor (beta chain) showed up just a few times. Its antigen is not identified. A J-beta primer mix and a sample-barcoded 5' primer were used in a second PCR of about 7 to 12 cycles. A template-switch adaptor containing 12 random nucleotides labeled each cDNA molecule. In TCRdb, the 5' RACE reads were re-called with MiXCR into one record per CDR3 protein. The profile covers about 800,000 distinct CDR3 sequences, with about 46% appearing a single time and roughly 20% taken by the ten largest. This entry is derived from a study of blood T cells in healthy people across ages. Study outcomes and limitations: Diversity estimates from one million T cells were considered underestimates.

Germline CDR1 and CDR2: ENHRY and SYGVKD. V was clipped by 6 bases and J by 3 bases; unmatched bases: 13. The CDR3 sequence is 17 residues long. Per-sample yields of isolated PBMCs were at least 6 million. Per sample, at least 6 micrograms of total RNA were extracted. This clonotype was sampled from a man of 80 years or more in good health. The specimen sequenced was blood. V is TRBV10-3 and J is TRBJ2-2, with 7 bases that match TRBD1. Here the CDR3 DNA reads TGTGCCATCAGCAATCCCTCAGGGGGATCAGACACCGGGGAGCTGTTTTTT. The encoded protein is CAISNPSGGSDTGELFF.